The 10 T cell receptor beta chains in this list originate from one sample, sequenced in a study of T cells after yellow fever vaccination. TCRdb reanalysed the 5' RACE reads using MiXCR and keeps one entry per CDR3 protein. The table has 400,000 or so distinct CDR3 sequences, under 14% seen once. The source was PBMCs, collected on the day of the first yellow fever vaccination. These receptors all come from a man between 18 and 29 years old who received the YFV17D yellow fever vaccine.

This clonotype was seen a handful of times. The chain has TRBV2 and TRBJ1-1; unclear D gene. This CDR3 is 15 amino acids long. Germline assignment: CDR1 SNHLY and CDR2 FYNNEI. Trimming left V 7 bases short and J 2 bases short, with 17 bases between. CDR3 sequence: CASIWVVEGNTEAFF. Here the CDR3 DNA reads TGTGCCAGCATTTGGGTAGTCGAAGGAAACACTGAAGCTTTCTTT.

V and J are TRBV20-1 and TRBJ2-5; 9 bases match TRBD2. The CDR3 consists of 13 residues. J was trimmed by 5 bases and V by 8 bases; bases with no gene match: 9. Germline values: CDR1 DFQATT, CDR2 SNEGSKA (reference sequence). CDR3 sequence (DNA): TGCAGTCAACTGCGGGGGGGCGGGGAGACCCAGTACTTC. It encodes CSQLRGGGETQYF.

This clonotype was counted only a few times. The chain joins TRBV15 to TRBJ2-3; D not resolved. From germline, CDR1 is LNHNV and CDR2 YYDKDF (reference sequence). The ends were cut back, 2 bases at V and 1 base at J, with 13 bases in the middle. This CDR3 spans 16 amino acids. CDR3 nucleotide sequence: TGTGCCACCAGCAGACCCCGGGCAGAGGGCACAGATACGCAGTATTTT. Its translation is CATSRPRAEGTDTQYF. The variable domain in full, completed from reference TRBV15 and TRBJ2-3, reads DAMVIQNPRYQVTQFGKPVTLSCSQTLNHNVMYWYQQKSSQAPKLLFHYYDKDFNNEADTPDNFQSRRPNTSFCFLDIRSPGLGDTAMYLCATSRPRAEGTDTQYFGPGTRLTVL.

The J gene is TRBJ1-1, the V gene TRBV11-2; TRBD1 agrees at 7 bases. This CDR3 is 11 amino acids long. In germline, CDR1 is SGHAT, CDR2 FQNNGV. V lost 5 bases to trimming and J lost 10 bases; unmatched junction nucleotides: 4. The CDR3 protein is CASSITGVAFF. The CDR3 DNA is TGTGCCAGCAGCATTACAGGGGTAGCTTTCTTT. Based on the CDR3 plus reference TRBV11-2 and TRBJ1-1, the full variable domain is EAGVAQSPRYKIIEKRQSVAFWCNPISGHATLYWYQQILGQGPKLLIQFQNNGVVDDSQLPKDRFSAERLKGVDSTLKIQPAKLEDSAVYLCASSITGVAFFGQGTRLTVV.

This clonotype was observed a few times. The rearrangement uses TRBV7-9 and TRBJ1-1; no clear D. The V end lost 1 base, the J end lost 10 bases, and 13 bases lay between the germline ends. The CDR3 is 13 residues long. Germline V lookup: CDR1 SEHNR, CDR2 FQNEAQ (reference sequence). This chain's CDR3 is CASSLGGGFGAFF. The CDR3 DNA reads as TGTGCCAGCAGCTTAGGTGGAGGTTTCGGAGCTTTCTTT.

The chain links TRBV6-1 to TRBJ1-5; tentative D call: TRBD1 (6 bases). The V and J ends lost 9 bases and 0 bases respectively, with 12 bases between them. The CDR3 loop spans 14 amino acids. Germline values: CDR1 MNHNS, CDR2 SASEGT. CDR3 region: CASIGQYSNQPQHF. The DNA of the CDR3 is TGTGCCAGTATCGGACAGTATAGCAATCAGCCCCAGCATTTT.

The chain carries TRBV30 and TRBJ1-2; D uncertain. This CDR3 region has 13 residues. V dropped 0 bases and J dropped 8 bases, with 13 bases sitting between them. Germline CDR1 reads GTSNPN; CDR2 reads SVGIG (reference sequence). The CDR3 spells CAWSVLSGKGYTF. For the CDR3, the DNA is TGTGCCTGGAGTGTACTCTCGGGGAAGGGCTACACCTTC.

The J gene is TRBJ1-4, the V gene TRBV5-5, with D perhaps TRBD1 (6 bases). The CDR3 consists of 14 residues. V was shortened by 7 bases and J by 10 bases, with 20 bases between the two germline ends. CDR1 SGHKS and CDR2 YYEKEE come from the germline V gene (reference sequence). The CDR3 sequence: CASAPGGPVGKLFF. The DNA for the CDR3 is TGTGCCAGCGCCCCCGGGGGGCCGGTGGGAAAACTGTTTTTT.

This clonotype was detected only a few times. V is TRBV5-1 and J is TRBJ1-5, with D maybe TRBD1 (5 bases). V was clipped by 0 bases and J by 3 bases, with 13 bases between them. Germline V gives CDR1 SGHRS, CDR2 YFSETQ. This CDR3 is built from 16 residues. CDR3 in DNA: TGCGCCAGCAGCTTGGGGGTCAGGGCCGCCAATCAGCCCCAGCATTTT. Its translation is CASSLGVRAANQPQHF.

This clonotype was counted ten times or more. V and J are TRBV19 and TRBJ2-1; no reliable D call. Looked up from germline, CDR1 is LNHDA and CDR2 is SQIVND (reference sequence). V was cut by 3 bases and J by 0 bases, with 6 bases left in between. CDR3 size: 14 residues. The CDR3 DNA follows: TGTGCCAGTAGTATGTCTAGCTCCTACAATGAGCAGTTCTTC. Translating it yields CASSMSSSYNEQFF.